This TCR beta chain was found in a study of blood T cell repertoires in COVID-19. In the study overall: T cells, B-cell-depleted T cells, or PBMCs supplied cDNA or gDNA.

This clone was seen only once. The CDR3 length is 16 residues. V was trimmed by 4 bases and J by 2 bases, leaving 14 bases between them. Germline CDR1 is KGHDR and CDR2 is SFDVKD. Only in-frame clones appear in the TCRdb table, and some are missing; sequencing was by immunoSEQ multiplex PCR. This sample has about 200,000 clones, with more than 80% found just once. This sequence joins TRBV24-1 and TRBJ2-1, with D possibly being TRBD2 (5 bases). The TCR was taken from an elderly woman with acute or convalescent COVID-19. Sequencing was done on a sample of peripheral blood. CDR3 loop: CATSDRLRDPYNEQFF. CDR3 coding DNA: TGTGCCACCAGTGACCGACTCCGGGATCCCTACAATGAGCAGTTCTTC.